This T cell receptor beta chain was identified in a study of shared clonotypes between healthy human individuals. Clones were read by immunoSEQ multiplex PCR, and TCRdb kept only the in-frame ones, dropping some. The sample holds approximately 980,000 clones; 76% are singletons and the top ten take about 1.5%. Trimming removed 0 bases at V and 8 bases at J, with 13 bases between. CDR1 SNHLY and CDR2 FYNNEI come from the germline V gene. CDR3 size: 14 residues. The clonotype originates from a man aged 18 to 30 in good health. V gene TRBV2 combines with J gene TRBJ1-1, with D maybe TRBD1 (5 bases). Sequencing was performed on memory CD4+ T cells sorted from blood. Subset meaning: CD45RA-negative fraction. The CDR3 loop is CASSEALQGREAFF. CDR3 in DNA: TGTGCCAGCAGTGAAGCGCTTCAGGGTCGGGAAGCTTTCTTT.